This T cell receptor (beta chain) is drawn from a study of cytomegalovirus exposure and HLA in healthy donors. Study findings and constraints: Researchers counted around 150 TCR beta chains as cytomegalovirus-associated.

The study ran its PCR with 60 Vbeta and 13 Jbeta primers. TCRdb's table, derived via immunoSEQ multiplex PCR, lists solely in-frame clones and lacks some. The sample includes around 200,000 clones, about 80% seen only once; the top ten take under 0.8%. Of note for this clone: Its antigen is as yet unknown.

The germline V gene has CDR1 MRHNA and CDR2 SNTAGT. This CDR3 has 15 amino acids. Trimming took 0 bases from V and 6 from J, leaving 12 bases between them. The chain has TRBV6-4 and TRBJ2-1, with a weak D call TRBD1 (6 bases). The sequencing input was PBMCs. The source of this sequence is a boy between 10 and 17 years old in good health and CMV-seronegative. For the CDR3, the DNA is TGTGCCAGCAGTGACTCGGGGGCCCAGGCCAATGAGCAGTTCTTC. It encodes CASSDSGAQANEQFF.